The sequence of this TCR beta chain was determined in a study of blood T cell repertoires in COVID-19. Across the study: T cells, B-cell-depleted T cells, or PBMCs supplied cDNA or gDNA.

How the authors handled the data: Nucleated cell number was recorded as an estimate derived from reference gene primer amplification. Generated by immunoSEQ multiplex PCR, the TCRdb table keeps only in-frame clones and is missing some. Clone size and V and J calls were adopted from that table, with D and trimming inferred from the DNA. The sample includes some 110,000 clones, roughly 80% of them seen just once. The sample taken for sequencing was peripheral blood. The source of this sequence is a man aged 70-80 years with acute or convalescent COVID-19.

The CDR3, as DNA: TGTGCCAGCAGCGCGCGACAGGTCTCCTACGAGCAGTACTTC. Translating it yields CASSARQVSYEQYF. The chain recombines TRBV9 with TRBJ2-7, with D perhaps TRBD1 (6 bases). V was pared by 3 bases and J by 0 bases, with 10 bases between. The CDR3 covers 14 residues. Germline CDR1 SGDLS, CDR2 YYNGEE.